The rows below give T cell receptor beta chains drawn from one sample of a study of blood T cell repertoires in COVID-19. Clones were read by immunoSEQ multiplex PCR, and TCRdb kept only the in-frame ones, dropping some. The sample records about 300,000 clones, around 86% being singletons. Sequences were obtained from peripheral blood. These receptors were obtained from a woman aged 35 to 49 who had recovered from COVID-19. Each CDR3 is given with its conserved first and last residue.

TRBV7-2	TRBJ1-4	CASSLVGEGGLFF
TRBV19	TRBJ2-1	CASSGTGGDEQFF
TRBV6-6	TRBJ1-6	CASSGQGFWDSPLHF
TRBV9	TRBJ1-2	CASSGQRGDYTF
TRBV18	TRBJ1-2	CASSLSRDNGYTF
TRBV30	TRBJ2-7	CAWSTRTGVYEQYF
TRBV9	TRBJ2-7	CASSPRDRAEVEQYF
TRBV5-1	TRBJ1-1	CASSLAEGGVSTEAFF
TRBV18	TRBJ1-3	CASSPMASPGNTIYF
TRBV4-3	TRBJ1-2	CASSRTGGYGYTF
TRBV5-4	TRBJ2-6	CASTEVSSGANVLTF
TRBV6-6	TRBJ2-5	CASSPQSRDRFYQETQYF
TRBV7-8	TRBJ2-5	CASSLWTGDETQYF
TRBV7-2	TRBJ1-3	CASSSKTGASGNTIYF
TRBV2	TRBJ1-1	CAGRGGSTEAFF
TRBV2	TRBJ2-7	CASNKMVGQGADEQYF
TRBV9	TRBJ1-1	CASSVEGQGGGNTEAFF
TRBV4-1	TRBJ2-2	CASSQADRDTGELFF
TRBV4-2	TRBJ2-5	CASSQTGQGRSGETQYF
TRBV12-5	TRBJ2-6	CASGLVAFRSSGANVLTF
TRBV15	TRBJ2-5	CATRGGSQETQYF
TRBV7-9	TRBJ2-7	CASSLPPRGNYYYEQYF
TRBV19	TRBJ2-1	CASSIDPTGEGADEQFF
TRBV4-2	TRBJ2-2	CASSQRLVNTGELFF
TRBV10-1	TRBJ2-3	CASSGLAGGQGTQYF
TRBV5-4	TRBJ2-3	CASSRWVAGSSTDTQYF
TRBV19	TRBJ1-4	CASSRRSTNEKLFF
TRBV6-6	TRBJ2-3	CASSQGLAGFTDTQYF
TRBV2	TRBJ2-1	CASSEIAGGSDEQFF
TRBV11-2	TRBJ2-7	CASSLAGQGADEQYF
TRBV27	TRBJ2-7	CASSSTGDHYEQYF
TRBV2	TRBJ1-2	CASSEGQDPNYGYTF
TRBV5-1	TRBJ2-3	CASSRERGTDTQYF
TRBV6-5	TRBJ1-1	CASSRTVRMNTEAFF
TRBV4-3	TRBJ1-4	CASSQDGGGGNEKLFF
TRBV19	TRBJ1-5	CASSPDRGNQPQHF
TRBV19	TRBJ2-3	CASSIGLAGDPVTQYF
TRBV29-1	TRBJ1-4	CSVPDRSANEKLFF
TRBV7-2	TRBJ2-3	CASSGSGIVTDTQYF
TRBV7-9	TRBJ1-3	CASSQLGGDKSSGNTIYF
TRBV27	TRBJ1-2	CASSSLRTGGEDGYTF
TRBV6-5	TRBJ2-2	CASRSLTGELFF
TRBV5-5	TRBJ1-4	CASSLDRNNEKLFF
TRBV7-2	TRBJ2-3	CASSPVLAGGSTDTQYF
TRBV30	TRBJ2-5	CAWAGLAGGSETQYF
TRBV2	TRBJ2-2	CASRGYRDTGELFF